These 9 T cell receptor beta chains were sequenced from one sample in a study of T-cell reconstitution after alpha-beta-depleted transplantation in children. Preparation of the TCRbeta library used unique molecular identifiers. TCRdb re-analysed the PCR reads in MiXCR, keeping a single row per CDR3 protein. The sample includes over 150,000 distinct CDR3 sequences, approximately 6.9% seen only once; the top ten take 5.5%. The sample consisted of PBMCs, taken before TCRalphabeta/CD19-depleted stem cell transplant. The receptors originated from a boy aged 2 to 9 with acute lymphoblastic leukemia, due to receive a stem cell transplant.

The sample holds a few counts of this clonotype. This rearrangement joins TRBV29-1 to TRBJ2-1; a possible D gene is TRBD1 (6 bases). The ends were cut back, 0 bases at V and 0 bases at J, with 15 bases in the middle. Germline CDR1 SQVTM, CDR2 ANQGSEA. The CDR3 extends over 17 amino acids. CDR3 sequence: CSVEDVNRVSSYNEQFF. Written as DNA, the CDR3 is TGCAGCGTTGAAGATGTTAACAGGGTTAGCTCCTACAATGAGCAGTTCTTC.

This clonotype showed up just a few times. This chain connects TRBV7-2 to TRBJ1-2; TRBD1 matches 8 bases. Germline CDR1 reads SGHTA; CDR2 reads FQGNSA. The CDR3 covers 16 residues. J gave up 3 bases and V 5 bases, and 11 bases lay outside the gene matches. In nucleotides, the CDR3 is TGTGCCAGCAGCCGATGGGATACAGGGGGGTACTATGGCTACACCTTC. Translation gives CASSRWDTGGYYGYTF.

This clonotype was counted a few times. This chain connects TRBV7-2 to TRBJ2-7, with TRBD2 as a possible D gene (6 bases). Trimming stripped 1 base from V and 5 bases from J, with 6 bases between. CDR1 and CDR2 from the germline V gene are SGHTA and FQGNSA. CDR3 size: 12 residues. CDR3 in amino acids: CASSLGEDEQYF. CDR3 nucleotide sequence: TGTGCCAGCAGCTTAGGGGAGGACGAGCAGTACTTC.

This clonotype has a count of ten or more. The V call is TRBV5-5, the J call TRBJ1-1; 7 bases map to TRBD1. Germline trimming cut 3 bases from V and 2 bases from J; bases unmatched to any gene: 4. Per the germline V gene, CDR1 is SGHKS and CDR2 is YYEKEE (reference sequence). This CDR3 has 14 residues. The CDR3 DNA is TGTGCCAGCAGCTCAACAGGGGATAACACTGAAGCTTTCTTT. Its protein is CASSSTGDNTEAFF.

The rearrangement uses TRBV18 and TRBJ2-7; tentatively, D is TRBD1 or TRBD2 (5 bases each). CDR3 size: 14 residues. Germline CDR1 is KGHSH and CDR2 is LQKENI. The ends were cut back, 3 bases at V and 3 bases at J, with 12 bases in the middle. In DNA form, the CDR3 reads TGTGCCAGCTCACCCAGGGACGCTAGCTACGAGCAGTACTTC. Translation gives CASSPRDASYEQYF.

This clonotype has a count of ten or more. The gene calls are TRBV5-1 and TRBJ2-3; the D is unclear. Trimming cost V 2 bases and J 1 base, with 11 bases left between them. The CDR3 runs 15 residues. The germline CDR1 and CDR2 sequences are SGHRS and YFSETQ. In DNA, the CDR3 is TGCGCCAGCAGCTTAGATGGCGGTCGCACAGATACGCAGTATTTT. Translating gives CASSLDGGRTDTQYF.

V and J are TRBV7-9 and TRBJ2-7; 10 nucleotides align to TRBD2. V trimming: 3 bases; J trimming: 6 bases; junction bases outside the gene matches: 2. Germline-derived CDR1 and CDR2 are SEHNR and FQNEAQ (reference sequence). The CDR3 consists of 13 residues. The CDR3 is CASSLGLASEQYF. In DNA form, the CDR3 reads TGTGCCAGCAGCTTGGGACTAGCGTCCGAGCAGTACTTC.

There are many counts of this clonotype. The chain employs TRBV12-3 or TRBV12-4 and TRBJ1-4, with 9 nucleotides matching TRBD1. The CDR3 spans 14 residues. V lost 6 bases and J lost 10; bases outside the gene matches: 9. The CDR3 loop is CASSPGTGKGKLFF. For the CDR3, the DNA is TGTGCCAGCAGCCCAGGGACAGGGAAAGGAAAACTGTTTTTT.

This clonotype occurred a few times. The V gene is TRBV7-9, the J gene TRBJ1-1, with 10 nucleotides matching TRBD1. Germline V gene data show CDR1 as SEHNR and CDR2 as FQNEAQ (reference sequence). The V segment lost 5 bases and the J segment 9 bases; nucleotides outside the gene matches: 9. The CDR3 is made up of 14 amino acids. The CDR3 DNA reads as TGTGCCAGCAGCGCCGGGACAGGGGTATCAAAAGCTTTCTTT. Its protein is CASSAGTGVSKAFF.